The 17 T cell receptor beta chains reported below all come from one sample, sequenced in a study of technical replicates of blood from a few donors. Assay: immunoSEQ multiplex PCR; the TCRdb copy retains only in-frame clones and omits some. The sample consists of around 74,000 clones, approximately 83% of them appearing once. Material for sequencing was PBMCs. These receptor sequences come from a human donor in good health. Some clones in this sample may be carry-over from other donors' samples.

The rearrangement joins TRBV7-3 to TRBJ1-2; 10 nucleotides agree with TRBD1. CDR3 length: 11 amino acids. CDR1 is SGHTA, CDR2 FQGTGA, per germline. CDR3 protein: CTRTGGHGYTF. The CDR3 bases are TGTACTAGGACAGGGGGGCATGGCTACACCTTC.

The chain employs TRBV5-1 and TRBJ2-7, with no clear D. Germline CDR1 reads SGHRS; CDR2 reads YFSETQ. This CDR3 comprises 17 residues. The ends were cut back, 4 bases at V and 1 base at J, with 21 bases in the middle. CDR3 nucleotides: TGCGCCAGCAGCAGGTCGGTTTTCGGGTTGGAGTCCTACGAGCAGTACTTC. Encoded protein: CASSRSVFGLESYEQYF.

V and J are TRBV7-2 and TRBJ2-7; TRBD2 matches at 7 bases. The junction had 3 bases not matched to a gene; V was cut back by 1 base and J by 0 bases. Germline CDR1 reads SGHTA; CDR2 reads FQGNSA. The CDR3 runs 15 residues. The DNA of the CDR3 is TGTGCCAGCAGCTTAGGGGGGGGAACCTCCTACGAGCAGTACTTC. It specifies CASSLGGGTSYEQYF.

Details on this clone: Compared with germline, one end of the junction differs, possibly owing to a read error. V is TRBV11-2 and J is TRBJ1-1, with unresolved D. The germline CDR1 and CDR2 sequences are SGHAT and FQNNGV. The CDR3 length is 13 residues. The CDR3 bases are TGTGCCAGCAGCTTAGGCGGGAACGCTGAAGCTTTCTTT. Protein sequence: CASSLGGNAEAFF.

This rearrangement joins TRBV5-1 to TRBJ1-6; tentatively, D is TRBD1 (5 bases). This CDR3 is built from 14 residues. V shed 1 base and J shed 9 bases, with 11 bases lying between them. The germline V gene has CDR1 SGHRS and CDR2 YFSETQ. The CDR3 region is CASSLIGGSSPLHF. The DNA for the CDR3 is TGCGCCAGCAGCTTGATCGGGGGGAGTTCACCCCTCCACTTT.

The J gene is TRBJ2-7, the V gene TRBV5-4; possible D gene TRBD1, 5 bases. Per germline, CDR1 SGHNT and CDR2 YYREEE (reference sequence). Trimming pared 4 bases from V and 2 bases from J, leaving 13 bases between. The CDR3 sequence is 14 residues long. The CDR3 loop reads CASSDRRETYEQYF. The CDR3 DNA follows: TGTGCCAGCAGCGACCGCAGGGAAACCTACGAGCAGTACTTC. Together with reference TRBV5-4 and TRBJ2-7, the CDR3 gives the full variable domain: ETGVTQSPTHLIKTRGQQVTLRCSSQSGHNTVSWYQQALGQGPQFIFQYYREEENGRGNFPPRFSGLQFPNYSSELNVNALELDDSALYLCASSDRRETYEQYFGPGTRLTVT.

The V call is TRBV7-3, the J call TRBJ2-2; a possible D gene is TRBD1 (6 bases). CDR1 and CDR2 (germline): SGHTA, FQGTGA. The CDR3 contains 15 residues. V was shortened by 2 bases and J by 1 base, with 8 bases between the two germline ends. The CDR3 DNA reads as TGTGCCAGCAGCTTACTAGGGGGGAACACCGGGGAGCTGTTTTTT. It encodes CASSLLGGNTGELFF.

The chain links TRBV6-5 to TRBJ2-7; 11 bases map to TRBD1. The CDR3 runs to 15 residues. With 7 bases clipped from V and 6 bases from J, the junction kept 11 bases outside the gene matches. Germline-derived CDR1 and CDR2 are MNHEY and SVGAGI. CDR3 nucleotide sequence: TGTGCCAGCACCCTCACCGGACAGGGGGCTGGCGAGCAGTACTTC. It codes for CASTLTGQGAGEQYF.

This clone occurred once. The V gene is TRBV7-7, the J gene TRBJ1-1, with a possible D match to TRBD1 (5 bases). With 5 bases removed from V and 1 base from J, the gap between germline ends came to 8 bases. CDR3 length equals 13 residues. The V gene's germline CDR1 is SSHAT and CDR2 FNYEAQ (reference sequence). This CDR3 is CASSVDRNTEAFF. CDR3 DNA: TGTGCCAGCAGCGTCGACAGGAACACTGAAGCTTTCTTT.

This chain uses TRBV7-8 with TRBJ2-7; 7 bases are shared with TRBD2. The CDR3 covers 15 residues. Trimming removed 1 base from V and 0 bases from J; junction bases left unmatched: 3. The germline CDR1 and CDR2 sequences are SGHVS and FQNEAQ. DNA of the CDR3: TGTGCCAGCAGCTTAGAGACTAGCCCCTCCTACGAGCAGTACTTC. Protein product: CASSLETSPSYEQYF. The entire variable domain, with the rest obtained from reference TRBV7-8 and TRBJ2-7, is as follows: GAGVSQSPRYKVAKRGQDVALRCDPISGHVSLFWYQQALGQGPEFLTYFQNEAQLDKSGLPSDRFFAERPEGSVSTLKIQRTQQEDSAVYLCASSLETSPSYEQYFGPGTRLTVT.

The CDR3 sequence is CASSPVPGLAGAYYNEQFF. As DNA, the CDR3 is TGTGCCAGCAGCCCCGTCCCGGGACTAGCGGGGGCCTACTACAATGAGCAGTTCTTC. The chain employs TRBV7-7 and TRBJ2-1, with 14 bases aligning to TRBD2. This CDR3 region has 19 residues. V shed 5 bases and J 3 bases; nucleotides not matched to a gene: 12. Germline V gene data show CDR1 as SSHAT and CDR2 as FNYEAQ (reference sequence).

The chain has TRBV11-2 and TRBJ2-3; no clear D gene. The CDR3 contains 14 residues. CDR1 and CDR2 (germline): SGHAT, FQNNGV. Trimming took off 0 bases at V and 7 bases at J, with 11 bases between the two ends. In nucleotides, the CDR3 is TGTGCCAGCAGCTTAGATGTGAGGAGACATACGCAGTATTTT. Protein sequence: CASSLDVRRHTQYF. Full variable domain (rest looked up from reference TRBV11-2 and TRBJ2-3): EAGVAQSPRYKIIEKRQSVAFWCNPISGHATLYWYQQILGQGPKLLIQFQNNGVVDDSQLPKDRFSAERLKGVDSTLKIQPAKLEDSAVYLCASSLDVRRHTQYFGPGTRLTVL.

The genes are TRBV9 and TRBJ2-3; TRBD2 might be the D (6 bases). Germline V CDR1 and CDR2: SGDLS, YYNGEE. CDR3 length: 14 residues. V was clipped by 4 bases and J by 6 bases, with 15 bases between them. CDR3 DNA sequence: TGTGCCAGCAGCATCCGACTAGGGCTTGATACGCAGTATTTT. This translates into CASSIRLGLDTQYF.

This chain connects TRBV25-1 to TRBJ2-3, with D maybe TRBD1 (5 bases). Trimming removed 6 bases from V and 1 base from J, with 14 bases in between. CDR1 is MGHDK and CDR2 is SYGVNS in the germline V gene. The CDR3 contains 15 residues. This CDR3 reads CASSPVLGGTDTQYF. DNA of the CDR3: TGTGCCAGCAGCCCAGTATTAGGGGGCACAGATACGCAGTATTTT. Full variable domain (outside the CDR3, taken from reference TRBV25-1 and TRBJ2-3): EADIYQTPRYLVIGTGKKITLECSQTMGHDKMYWYQQDPGMELHLIHYSYGVNSTEKGDLSSESTVSRIRTEHFPLTLESARPSHTSQYLCASSPVLGGTDTQYFGPGTRLTVL.

This clone has only one observation. The identical CDR3 is also encoded by other nucleotide sequences in the sample. This sequence joins TRBV5-1 and TRBJ2-1, with TRBD2 matching 7 bases. Trimming at V came to 7 bases and at J to 4 bases, leaving 8 bases not matched to a gene. The germline V gene encodes CDR1 SGHRS and CDR2 YFSETQ. The CDR3 sequence is 14 residues long. The CDR3 sequence: CASSSSGGYNEQFF. CDR3 nucleotide sequence: TGCGCCAGCTCCAGTTCCGGGGGGTACAATGAGCAGTTCTTC.

V and J are TRBV6-6 and TRBJ2-5; the match to TRBD2 covers 15 bases. The CDR3 consists of 16 residues. Germline trimming cut 6 bases from V and 5 bases from J; bases unmatched to any gene: 7. Looked up from germline, CDR1 is MNHNY and CDR2 is SVGAGI (reference sequence). CDR3 nucleotides: TGTGCCAGCAGCAGAGGACTAGCGGGGGGGAGGGAGACCCAGTACTTC. Translating gives CASSRGLAGGRETQYF.

This clone was observed once. This chain uses TRBV6-6 with TRBJ1-5; TRBD1 might be the D (5 bases). Germline V gene sequence: CDR1 MNHNY, CDR2 SVGAGI (reference sequence). The CDR3 runs to 14 residues. With 5 bases removed from V and 7 bases from J, the gap between germline ends came to 15 bases. The CDR3 coding sequence is TGTGCCAGCAGTGCCTCGGGGGAAACCCAGCCCCAGCATTTT. As protein: CASSASGETQPQHF.